Listed below are T cell receptor beta chains from one sample, sequenced in a study of CD8 T cells in ankylosing spondylitis. In TCRdb, the 5' RACE reads were re-called with MiXCR into one record per CDR3 protein. The table records 340,000 or so distinct CDR3 sequences, roughly 15% of them present only once. Sequenced material: blood, either unsorted or a sorted T cell fraction (not recorded which). The receptors here all came from a male donor with ankylosing spondylitis or in good health (not recorded which). Each CDR3 is given with its conserved first and last residue. The order of the fields is D gene, J gene, clone size, V gene, CDR3 DNA, CDR3 protein. A D gene is named only where the DNA matches it firmly. Clone size, where shown, is once, few, many, or a class for clones that have expanded.

>TRBD2|TRBJ2-1|-|TRBV4-1
TGCGCCAGCAGCCCTAGGCCGGGGACTAGCGGACTCAATGAGCAGTTCTTC
CASSPRPGTSGLNEQFF
>-|TRBJ2-5|few|TRBV18
TGTGCCAGCTCACCACAAAACCAGCAAGAGACCCAGTACTTC
CASSPQNQQETQYF
>TRBD1|TRBJ1-2|-|TRBV2
TGTGCCAGCAGTGGGGCAGGGGGTGGCTACACCTTC
CASSGAGGGYTF
>TRBD2|TRBJ2-1|few|TRBV7-2
TGTGCCAGCTCCTTAGCGGGGGTCTACAATGAGCAGTTCTTC
CASSLAGVYNEQFF
>-|TRBJ1-1|few|TRBV11-3
TGTGCCAGCAGCTTAGCTTCAGGGGTCGTGAACACTGAAGCTTTCTTT
CASSLASGVVNTEAFF
>-|TRBJ2-2|few|TRBV5-1
TGCGCCAGTCTTCCCGGAGACTCGTACGGCGGGGAGCTGTTTTTT
CASLPGDSYGGELFF
>-|TRBJ2-7|few|TRBV6-7
TGTGCCAGCAGTTACTCGAAAAGGGGGGGAAAAAGTCACGAGCAGTACTTC
CASSYSKRGGKSHEQYF
>-|TRBJ2-7|-|TRBV5-8
TGTGCCAGCAGCTCGGGCCAGACATTCAACTACGAGCAGTACTTC
CASSSGQTFNYEQYF
>TRBD2|TRBJ2-3|many|TRBV30
TGTGCCTGGAGTGTACCTACTAGCGGTTCGGGTACGCAGTATTTT
CAWSVPTSGSGTQYF
>-|TRBJ2-5|-|TRBV27
TGTGCCAGCAGCCGGGAACCTAGGGGGGAGACCCAGTACTTC
CASSREPRGETQYF
>-|TRBJ2-7|-|TRBV19
TGTGCCAGTAGTATTAAGGCAGAGATTACCTACGAGCAGTACTTC
CASSIKAEITYEQYF
>TRBD1|TRBJ2-3|few|TRBV5-1
TGCGCCAGCAGCTTTGAGGGGGCGAGAAGAACAGATACGCAGTATTTT
CASSFEGARRTDTQYF
>-|TRBJ1-4|few|TRBV4-1
TGCGCCAGCAGCCAAGAGGGGGGGCAAGCTAATGAAAAACTGTTTTTT
CASSQEGGQANEKLFF
>TRBD2|TRBJ2-2|few|TRBV18
TGTGCCAGCTCACCGGAATTAGCGGGAACCCCCGGGGAGCTGTTTTTT
CASSPELAGTPGELFF
>-|TRBJ1-4|-|TRBV15
TGTGCCACCAGCAGGCAGGGGCGGACTAATGAAAAACTGTTTTTT
CATSRQGRTNEKLFF
>-|TRBJ2-7|-|TRBV7-9
TGTGCCAGCAGCTTGGACATCTGGCCCTACGAGCAGTACTTC
CASSLDIWPYEQYF
>-|TRBJ2-3|-|TRBV9
TGTGCCAGCAGCGTAGTACCGACCGGGACAGATACGCAGTATTTT
CASSVVPTGTDTQYF
>-|TRBJ2-6|-|TRBV7-9
TGTGCCAGCAGCTGGGGGACCCCCGATGTCCTGACTTTC
CASSWGTPDVLTF
>TRBD2|TRBJ2-2|-|TRBV10-3
TGTGCCACGGGACTAGCGGGCCAGGACACCGGGGAGCTGTTTTTT
CATGLAGQDTGELFF
>-|TRBJ2-7|few|TRBV12-3/TRBV12-4
TGTGCCAGCAGTTTAGGACAGCTAACCTACGAGCAGTACTTC
CASSLGQLTYEQYF
>-|TRBJ2-3|-|TRBV3-1
TGTGCCAGCAGCCAATTAAACACTAGGTTTAGCGATACGCAGTATTTT
CASSQLNTRFSDTQYF
>TRBD2|TRBJ2-7|few|TRBV20-1
TGCAGTGCTTCCTCGGGACTAATCTCCTACGAGCAGTACTTC
CSASSGLISYEQYF
>-|TRBJ2-7|-|TRBV5-1
TGCGCCAGCAGGGGGTCGGGGGCCTACGAGCAGTACTTC
CASRGSGAYEQYF
>TRBD2|TRBJ2-1|few|TRBV11-2
TGTGCCAGCAGCATGCCTGGGACTAGCGTCGGCAATGAGCAGTTCTTC
CASSMPGTSVGNEQFF
>TRBD1|TRBJ2-3|-|TRBV20-1
TGCAGTGTATACAGGGGCTTTAGCACAGATACGCAGTATTTT
CSVYRGFSTDTQYF
>-|TRBJ1-1|many|TRBV29-1
TGCAGCGTTGACCAAGTCAGGGCTGAAGCTTTCTTT
CSVDQVRAEAFF
>-|TRBJ2-5|few|TRBV4-1
TGCGCCAGCAGCCAAGATCCTTCAGAGACCCAGTACTTC
CASSQDPSETQYF
>-|TRBJ2-7|few|TRBV6-5
TGTGCCAGCGGAACGGTTCGGGAGCAGTACTTC
CASGTVREQYF
>TRBD1|TRBJ2-7|many|TRBV11-2
TGTGCCAGCAGCTTAGATAGGGGACAGCACTACGAGCAGTACTTC
CASSLDRGQHYEQYF